This T cell receptor (beta chain) was sequenced for a study of CD8+ T cells in alopecia areata. The overall study: A 6-month period off drug followed tofacitinib, which lasted 6 to 18 months. The study, taken as a whole, reports: Mice showed clearer TCR sharing than patients did, a gap that was possibly HLA-related. It was lesional scalp, especially alopecia totalis/universalis, that showed higher clonality than normal scalp. Scalp sample sequencing also detects resident alphabeta T cells of normal skin.

Germline loops: CDR1 MNHEY, CDR2 SVGAGI. The junction had 10 bases not matched to a gene; V was cut back by 5 bases and J by 3 bases. This CDR3 has 15 residues. Sequencing templates came from extracted RNA that was reverse transcribed into cDNA. Sequenced by immunoSEQ multiplex PCR; TCRdb stores in-frame clones only, minus some. The table lists about 15,000 clones, more than 45% of them singletons, with around an eighth in the top ten. Concerning this clone itself: Antigen unknown.

Specimens obtained from alopecia areata patients comprised lesional scalp punch biopsies and peripheral blood. The sequence derives from a human donor with alopecia areata. The chain combines TRBV6-5 with TRBJ2-7; 7 bases map to TRBD1. The material sequenced was skin. This CDR3 is CASSLTGTANYEQYF. CDR3 bases: TGTGCCAGCAGTCTAACCGGGACAGCGAACTACGAGCAGTACTTC.